This entry lists 3 T cell receptor beta chains sequenced from one sample in a study of response to subunit inactivated influenza vaccine. TCRdb fed the RT-PCR reads into MiXCR, producing one record per CDR3 protein. This sample carries some 640,000 distinct CDR3 sequences, over 11% of them seen once, and the ten largest clones take 6.5% to 8.5%. The sample in question was PBMCs from blood, obtained 14 to 15 days before vaccination. The receptors shown here come from a man aged 45-65 years who received an inactivated influenza vaccine.

This clonotype has just a few counts. This chain links TRBV20-1 with TRBJ2-1; no firm D call. The length of the CDR3 is 12 residues. Trimming left V 4 bases short and J 6 bases short, with 10 bases between. Germline-derived CDR1 and CDR2 are DFQATT and SNEGSKA (reference sequence). CDR3 sequence (DNA): TGCAGTGCTAAAAGAGGTGGCAATGAGCAGTTCTTC. Translating gives CSAKRGGNEQFF.

The sample holds a few counts of this clonotype. This chain links TRBV29-1 with TRBJ2-7; 11 bases line up with TRBD1. This CDR3 is 15 amino acids long. Germline CDR1 reads SQVTM; CDR2 reads ANQGSEA. J was trimmed by 5 bases and V by 5 bases; bases with no gene match: 11. This CDR3 reads CSVKSMGTGGNEQYF. CDR3 in DNA: TGCAGCGTTAAGAGTATGGGGACAGGGGGTAACGAGCAGTACTTC.

This chain's CDR3 is CASSPRTGDNYGYTF. The DNA for the CDR3 is TGTGCCAGCAGCCCTCGGACAGGGGACAACTATGGCTACACCTTC. The rearrangement links TRBV3-1 to TRBJ1-2; 9 bases map to TRBD1. Unmatched junction bases numbered 5, after V lost 4 bases and J lost 2 bases. The germline CDR1 and CDR2 sequences are LGHDT and YNNKEL (reference sequence). The CDR3 covers 15 residues. The complete variable domain, with remaining parts taken from reference TRBV3-1 and TRBJ1-2, reads DTAVSQTPKYLVTQMGNDKSIKCEQNLGHDTMYWYKQDSKKFLKIMFSYNNKELIINETVPNRFSPKSPDKAHLNLHINSLELGDSAVYFCASSPRTGDNYGYTFGSGTRLTVV.